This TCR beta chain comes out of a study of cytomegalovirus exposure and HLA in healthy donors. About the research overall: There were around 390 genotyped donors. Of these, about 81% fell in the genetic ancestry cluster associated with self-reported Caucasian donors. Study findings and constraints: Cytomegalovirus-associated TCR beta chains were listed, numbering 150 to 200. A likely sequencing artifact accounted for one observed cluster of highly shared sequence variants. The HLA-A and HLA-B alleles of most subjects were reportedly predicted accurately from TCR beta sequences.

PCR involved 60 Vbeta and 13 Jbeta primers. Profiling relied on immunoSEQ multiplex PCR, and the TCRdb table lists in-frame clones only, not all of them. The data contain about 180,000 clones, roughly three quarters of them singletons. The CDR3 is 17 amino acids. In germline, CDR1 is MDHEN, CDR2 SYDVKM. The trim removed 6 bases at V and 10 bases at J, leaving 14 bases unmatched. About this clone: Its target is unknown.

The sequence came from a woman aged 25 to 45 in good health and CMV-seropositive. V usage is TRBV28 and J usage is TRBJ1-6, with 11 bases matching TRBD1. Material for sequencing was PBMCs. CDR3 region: CASSSPGTGGRESPLHF. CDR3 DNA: TGTGCCAGCAGCTCCCCCGGGACAGGGGGGAGAGAGTCACCCCTCCACTTT.